This T cell receptor beta chain was observed in a study of blood T cell repertoires in COVID-19. The V gene lost 5 bases and the J gene lost 2 bases, with 3 bases spanning the gap. Germline lookup yields CDR1 SNHLY and CDR2 FYNNEI. CDR3 length: 11 residues. Seattle-derived patients entered the study during active infection and were followed longitudinally. Per the authors' pipeline: Reference gene primer amplification in the assay estimated nucleated cell counts. TCRdb's table, derived via immunoSEQ multiplex PCR, lists solely in-frame clones and lacks some. The DNA was the basis for D and trimming; V, J and clone size are from that table. Among more than 200,000 clones listed, around four fifths were seen once.

Sequenced input: peripheral blood. V and J are TRBV2 and TRBJ2-5; the D is unclear. The source is a woman aged 80 or older with COVID-19, enrolled during active disease. The CDR3 protein is CASSTQETQYF. In nucleotides, the CDR3 is TGTGCCAGCAGTACTCAAGAGACCCAGTACTTC.